Listed below are T cell receptor beta chains from one sample, sequenced in a study of blood T cell repertoires in COVID-19. Repertoires were generated with immunoSEQ multiplex PCR, while TCRdb's copy carries only in-frame clones and drops some. The sample consists of 70,000 or so clones, approximately 90% of them appearing once. Sequenced input: peripheral blood. These receptors all stem from a man in his 70s with active or convalescent COVID-19. Each CDR3 is given with its conserved first and last residue. Each record gives: clone size, V gene, D gene, J gene, CDR3 DNA, CDR3 protein. A D gene is named only where the DNA matches it firmly. For some rows the clone size is stated as once, few or many, or as a class when expanded; others skip it.

size: -
V: TRBV5-1
D: TRBD1
J: TRBJ2-3
DNA: TGCGCCAGCAGCTTGACCGGGACAGGGGGGGCAGATACGCAGTATTTT
CDR3: CASSLTGTGGADTQYF

size: -
V: TRBV3-1/TRBV3-2
D: TRBD1
J: TRBJ1-6
DNA: TGTGCCAGCAGCCCCCGACAGGGTAGTTCGTCACCCCTCCACTTT
CDR3: CASSPRQGSSSPLHF

size: -
V: TRBV3-1/TRBV3-2
D: TRBD2
J: TRBJ2-1
DNA: TGTGCCAGCAGCCCCGGGGGGAATGAGCAGTTCTTC
CDR3: CASSPGGNEQFF

size: -
V: TRBV6-5
D: -
J: TRBJ2-3
DNA: TGTGCCAGCAGTCCCGAATATGCGGCAGATACGCAGTATTTT
CDR3: CASSPEYAADTQYF

size: once
V: TRBV27
D: -
J: TRBJ1-5
DNA: TGTGCCAGCAGTATAGGGGGGGGCCCGCTAGGCAATCAGCCCCAGCATTTT
CDR3: CASSIGGGPLGNQPQHF

size: -
V: TRBV9
D: -
J: TRBJ2-1
DNA: TGTGCCAGCAGCGTAAGTGGAGGACTACCCTCCTCCCCTGGGAATGAGCAGTTCTTC
CDR3: CASSVSGGLPSSPGNEQFF

size: -
V: TRBV6-5
D: TRBD2
J: TRBJ2-7
DNA: TGTGCCAGCAGCCGCACTAGCGATGCCTCCTACGAGCAGTACTTC
CDR3: CASSRTSDASYEQYF

size: -
V: TRBV5-4
D: TRBD1
J: TRBJ2-1
DNA: TGTGCCAGCAGCTTGGATGGACAGGGTCACAATGAGCAGTTCTTC
CDR3: CASSLDGQGHNEQFF

size: -
V: TRBV7-7
D: -
J: TRBJ2-5
DNA: TGTGCTAGCAGCCCCCCCTCCGTTTACCAAGAGACCCAGTACTTC
CDR3: CASSPPSVYQETQYF

size: -
V: TRBV19
D: TRBD1
J: TRBJ1-1
DNA: TGTGCCAGTAGTCTAGACAGGGGCCCGAACACTGAAGCTTTCTTT
CDR3: CASSLDRGPNTEAFF

size: -
V: TRBV2
D: TRBD1
J: TRBJ1-4
DNA: TGTGCCAGCAGTGAGCGGGACAGCGCAACTAATGAAAAACTGTTTTTT
CDR3: CASSERDSATNEKLFF

size: -
V: TRBV3-1/TRBV3-2
D: TRBD1
J: TRBJ1-2
DNA: TGTGCCAGCAGCCAAGAGGACAGGGGTCTATATGGCTACACCTTC
CDR3: CASSQEDRGLYGYTF

size: -
V: TRBV29-1
D: -
J: TRBJ1-2
DNA: TGCAGCGTTGCAACAGGGACTAACTATGGCTACACCTTC
CDR3: CSVATGTNYGYTF

size: -
V: TRBV19
D: -
J: TRBJ2-2
DNA: TGTGCCGCCCGAAGCCAAACCGGGGAGCTGTTTTTT
CDR3: CAARSQTGELFF

size: -
V: TRBV29-1
D: TRBD1
J: TRBJ2-1
DNA: TGCAGCGTTGGAACAGGGGACCTCAATGAGCAGTTCTTC
CDR3: CSVGTGDLNEQFF

size: -
V: TRBV19
D: TRBD1
J: TRBJ2-4
DNA: TGTGCCAGTAGTATAGTGACAGGGGGTTTAGCCAAAAACATTCAGTACTTC
CDR3: CASSIVTGGLAKNIQYF

size: -
V: TRBV5-1
D: -
J: TRBJ1-4
DNA: TGCGCCAGCAGCCCGAGGGGGTACAAAGAGGAAAAACTGTTTTTT
CDR3: CASSPRGYKEEKLFF

size: -
V: TRBV4-1
D: TRBD1
J: TRBJ1-2
DNA: TGCGCCAGCAGCCATGTGACAGGGGGTGGCTACACCTTC
CDR3: CASSHVTGGGYTF

size: -
V: TRBV6-2/TRBV6-3
D: -
J: TRBJ1-5
DNA: TGTGCCAGCACCCCCAGAGGGAACAGCAATCAGCCCCAGCATTTT
CDR3: CASTPRGNSNQPQHF

size: few
V: TRBV5-6
D: -
J: TRBJ2-7
DNA: TGTGCCAGCAACTCGGACAACTACGAGCAGTACTTC
CDR3: CASNSDNYEQYF

size: -
V: TRBV27
D: -
J: TRBJ1-5
DNA: TGTGCCAGCAGTTCCTACAGGGACCAGCCCCAGCATTTT
CDR3: CASSSYRDQPQHF

size: -
V: TRBV12-3/TRBV12-4
D: -
J: TRBJ2-2
DNA: TGTGCCAGCAGTTTCTTTGGCGGCGGGGAGCTGTTTTTT
CDR3: CASSFFGGGELFF

size: -
V: TRBV7-9
D: -
J: TRBJ1-2
DNA: TGTGCCAGCAGCTTAGAGAGTTACAGGGTGGATGGCTACACCTTC
CDR3: CASSLESYRVDGYTF

size: -
V: TRBV5-1
D: -
J: TRBJ2-5
DNA: TGCGCCAGCAGCTTGGCCATGGGGAGAGAGACCCAGTACTTC
CDR3: CASSLAMGRETQYF

size: -
V: TRBV19
D: -
J: TRBJ1-5
DNA: TGTGCCAGTAGTATCGAGGGCAGAATTAATCAGCCCCAGCATTTT
CDR3: CASSIEGRINQPQHF

size: -
V: TRBV5-1
D: -
J: TRBJ2-1
DNA: TGCGCCAGCAGCTTGAGTCTCGCCGGGACTCGTACCTACAATGAGCAGTTCTTC
CDR3: CASSLSLAGTRTYNEQFF